This T cell receptor (beta chain) emerged from a study of radiotherapy plus CTLA-4 blockade in lung cancer (dated by TCRdb to the late 2010s). Regarding the complete study: Objective responses occurred in about 20% of enrolled patients, and 31% achieved disease control. The paper as a whole reports these results and caveats: Increased serum interferon-beta after radiation, together with early dynamic changes in blood T cell clones, were reported to be the strongest predictors of response. After treatment with radiotherapy and ipilimumab, TCR clones that originated in tumors expanded in peripheral blood.

The CDR3 holds 13 amino acids from the cysteine to the phenylalanine. Only the CDR3 DNA is retained, 39 bases long and in frame from the first base. The germline V gene provides CDR1 MNHEY and CDR2 SVGAGI. The V end loses 0 bases and the J end loses 10 bases, and a stretch of 7 bases separates them. Receptor amplification or capture employed the immunoSEQ multiplex PCR assay. TCRdb limited this immuneACCESS table to in-frame rearrangements with V and J called. A share of clones is missing; checked studies link under half to unresolved V genes, and the rest is unexplained. In all, the sample holds tens of thousands of clones, and under 85% of those were seen once. The top ten clonotypes cover 0.65% to 0.95% of the sample. Focal radiation therapy combined with CTLA-4 blockade (ipilimumab) was tested in patients with chemo-refractory metastatic non-small-cell lung cancer. A note on this clone: Its antigen has not been determined. No base quality values were provided; no much bigger clone lies one nucleotide off.

The V and J genes are TRBV6-5 and TRBJ1-6; the D gene lacks a confident call. The sequence derives from a human donor with non-small cell lung cancer who had stable disease on radiotherapy plus ipilimumab. The source material was peripheral blood, sampled from a patient treated with radiotherapy plus ipilimumab. The sequenced DNA: TGTGCCAGCAGTTACTCGGATATCTCACCCCTCCACTTT. Its protein reads: CASSYSDISPLHF.